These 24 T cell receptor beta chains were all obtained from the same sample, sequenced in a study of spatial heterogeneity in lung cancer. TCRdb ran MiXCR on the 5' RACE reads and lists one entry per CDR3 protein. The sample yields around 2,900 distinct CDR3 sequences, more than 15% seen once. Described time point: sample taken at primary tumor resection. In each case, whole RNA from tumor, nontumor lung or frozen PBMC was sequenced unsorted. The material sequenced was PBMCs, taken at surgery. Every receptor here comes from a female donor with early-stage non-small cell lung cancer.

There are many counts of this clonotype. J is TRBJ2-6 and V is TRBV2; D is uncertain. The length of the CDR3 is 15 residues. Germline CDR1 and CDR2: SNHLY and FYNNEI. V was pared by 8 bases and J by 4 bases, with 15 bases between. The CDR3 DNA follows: TGTGCCAGCGGATCAAGTGCGTCGGGGGCCAACGTCCTGACTTTC. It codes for CASGSSASGANVLTF.

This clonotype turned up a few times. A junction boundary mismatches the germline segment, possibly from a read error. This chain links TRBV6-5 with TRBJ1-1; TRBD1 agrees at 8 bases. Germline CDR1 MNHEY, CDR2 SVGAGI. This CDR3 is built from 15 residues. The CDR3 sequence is CASSSPRQGYTEVFF. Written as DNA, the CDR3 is TGTGCCAGCAGTTCCCCCAGACAGGGGTACACTGAAGTTTTCTTT.

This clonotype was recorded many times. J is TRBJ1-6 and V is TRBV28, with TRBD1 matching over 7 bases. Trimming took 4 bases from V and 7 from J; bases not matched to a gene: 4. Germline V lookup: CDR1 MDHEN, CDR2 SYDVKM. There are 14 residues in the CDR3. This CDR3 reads CASSSPGQNSPLHF. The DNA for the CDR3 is TGTGCCAGCAGTTCTCCGGGACAGAATTCACCCCTCCACTTT.

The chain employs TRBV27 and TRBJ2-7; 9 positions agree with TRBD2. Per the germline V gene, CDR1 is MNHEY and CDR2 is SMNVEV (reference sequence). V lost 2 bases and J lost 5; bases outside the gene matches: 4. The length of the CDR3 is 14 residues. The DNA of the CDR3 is TGTGCCAGCAGTTTACATCCTAGCGGGAACGAGCAGTACTTC. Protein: CASSLHPSGNEQYF.

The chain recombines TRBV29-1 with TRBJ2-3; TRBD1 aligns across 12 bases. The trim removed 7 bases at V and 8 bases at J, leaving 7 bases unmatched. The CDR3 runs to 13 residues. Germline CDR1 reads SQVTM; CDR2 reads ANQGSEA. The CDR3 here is CSAGDRGPSTQYF. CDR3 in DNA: TGCAGCGCTGGGGACAGGGGGCCGAGTACGCAGTATTTT.

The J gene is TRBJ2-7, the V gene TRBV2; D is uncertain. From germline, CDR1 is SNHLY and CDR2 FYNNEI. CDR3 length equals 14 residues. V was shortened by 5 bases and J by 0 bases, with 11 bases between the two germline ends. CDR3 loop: CASSLVGPSYEQYF. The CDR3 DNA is TGTGCCAGCAGTCTTGTGGGTCCCTCCTACGAGCAGTACTTC. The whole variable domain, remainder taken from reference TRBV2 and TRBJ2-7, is EPEVTQTPSHQVTQMGQEVILRCVPISNHLYFYWYRQILGQKVEFLVSFYNNEISEKSEIFDDQFSVERPDGSNFTLKIRSTKLEDSAMYFCASSLVGPSYEQYFGPGTRLTVT.

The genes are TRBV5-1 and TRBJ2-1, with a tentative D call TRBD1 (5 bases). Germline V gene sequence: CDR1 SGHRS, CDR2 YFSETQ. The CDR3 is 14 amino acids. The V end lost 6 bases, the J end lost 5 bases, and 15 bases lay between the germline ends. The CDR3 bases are TGCGCCAGCACTCCCCAGGACATCCACAATGAGCAGTTCTTC. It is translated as CASTPQDIHNEQFF.

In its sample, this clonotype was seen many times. CDR3 DNA: TGTGCCAGCAGGCCACACAACACAGATACGCAGTATTTT. Its translation: CASRPHNTDTQYF. This chain connects TRBV7-2 to TRBJ2-3; D remains ambiguous. V gave up 6 bases and J gave up 2 bases, with 9 bases separating them. The CDR3 is 13 residues long. Germline-derived CDR1 and CDR2 are SGHTA and FQGNSA.

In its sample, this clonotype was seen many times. CDR3 in amino acids: CSVDEENSYGYTF. The CDR3 bases are TGCAGCGTTGATGAGGAGAACAGCTATGGCTACACCTTC. V and J are TRBV29-1 and TRBJ1-2; D remains ambiguous. The CDR3 is 13 residues long. Trimming stripped 3 bases from V and 4 bases from J, with 12 bases between. Germline-derived CDR1 and CDR2 are SQVTM and ANQGSEA. The full variable domain, rest sourced from reference TRBV29-1 and TRBJ1-2, is SAVISQKPSRDICQRGTSLTIQCQVDSQVTMMFWYRQQPGQSLTLIATANQGSEATYESGFVIDKFPISRPNLTFSTLTVSNMSPEDSSIYLCSVDEENSYGYTFGSGTRLTVV.

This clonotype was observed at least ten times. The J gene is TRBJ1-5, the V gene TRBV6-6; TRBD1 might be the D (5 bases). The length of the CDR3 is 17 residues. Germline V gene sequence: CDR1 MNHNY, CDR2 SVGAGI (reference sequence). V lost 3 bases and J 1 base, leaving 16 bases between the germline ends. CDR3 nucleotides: TGTGCCAGCAGTTATCCCCGGCAGGGAGACAGCAATCAGCCCCAGCATTTT. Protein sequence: CASSYPRQGDSNQPQHF.

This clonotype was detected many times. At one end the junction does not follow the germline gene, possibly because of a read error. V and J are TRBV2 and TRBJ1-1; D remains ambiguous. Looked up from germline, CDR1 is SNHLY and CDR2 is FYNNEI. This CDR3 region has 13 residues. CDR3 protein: CASGEDLGTEAFF. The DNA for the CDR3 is TGTGCCAGCGGTGAGGATTTAGGGACTGAAGCTTTCTTT.

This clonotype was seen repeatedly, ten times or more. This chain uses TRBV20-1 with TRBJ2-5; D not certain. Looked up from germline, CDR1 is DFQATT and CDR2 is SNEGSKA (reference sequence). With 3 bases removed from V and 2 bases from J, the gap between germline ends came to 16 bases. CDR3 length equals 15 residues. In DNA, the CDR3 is TGCAGTGCTAGTTACGACTCCGCAACACAAGAGACCCAGTACTTC. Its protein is CSASYDSATQETQYF.

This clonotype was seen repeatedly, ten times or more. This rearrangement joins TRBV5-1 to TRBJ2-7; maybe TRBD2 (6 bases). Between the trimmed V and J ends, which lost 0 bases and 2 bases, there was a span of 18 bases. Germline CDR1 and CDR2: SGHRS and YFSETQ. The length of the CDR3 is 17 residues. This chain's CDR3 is CASSLEVGGEITYEQYF. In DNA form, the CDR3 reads TGCGCCAGCAGCTTGGAGGTAGGCGGGGAAATAACCTACGAGCAGTACTTC.

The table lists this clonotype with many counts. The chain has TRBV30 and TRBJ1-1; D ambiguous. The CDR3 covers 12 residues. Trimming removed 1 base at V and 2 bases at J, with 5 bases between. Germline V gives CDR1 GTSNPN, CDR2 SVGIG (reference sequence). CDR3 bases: TGTGCCTGGAGTGGGGGAAACACTGAAGCTTTCTTT. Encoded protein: CAWSGGNTEAFF.

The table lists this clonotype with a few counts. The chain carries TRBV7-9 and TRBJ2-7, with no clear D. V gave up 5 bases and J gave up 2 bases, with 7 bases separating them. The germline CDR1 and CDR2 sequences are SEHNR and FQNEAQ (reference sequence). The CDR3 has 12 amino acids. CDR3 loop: CASSLRTYEQYF. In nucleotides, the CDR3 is TGTGCCAGCAGCCTCCGGACCTACGAGCAGTACTTC. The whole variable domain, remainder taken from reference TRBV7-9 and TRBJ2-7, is DTGVSQNPRHKITKRGQNVTFRCDPISEHNRLYWYRQTLGQGPEFLTYFQNEAQLEKSRLLSDRFSAERPKGSFSTLEIQRTEQGDSAMYLCASSLRTYEQYFGPGTRLTVT.

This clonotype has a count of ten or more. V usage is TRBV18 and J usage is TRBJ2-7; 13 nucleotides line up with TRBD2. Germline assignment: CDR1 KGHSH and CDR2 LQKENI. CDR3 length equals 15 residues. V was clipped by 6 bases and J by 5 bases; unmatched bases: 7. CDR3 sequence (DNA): TGTGCCAGCTCCCGCGGACTAGCGGGAGAGAACGAGCAGTACTTC. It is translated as CASSRGLAGENEQYF.

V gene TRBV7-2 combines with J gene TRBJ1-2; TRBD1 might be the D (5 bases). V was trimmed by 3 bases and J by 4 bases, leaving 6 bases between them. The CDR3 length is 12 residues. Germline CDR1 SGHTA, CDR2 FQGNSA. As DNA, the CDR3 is TGTGCCAGCAGCTTGCAGGGCTATGGCTACACCTTC. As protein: CASSLQGYGYTF.

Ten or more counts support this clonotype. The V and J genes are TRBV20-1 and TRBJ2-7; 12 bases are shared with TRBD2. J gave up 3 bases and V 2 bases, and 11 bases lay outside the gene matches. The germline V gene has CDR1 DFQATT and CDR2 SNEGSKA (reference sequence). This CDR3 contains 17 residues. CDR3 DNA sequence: TGCAGTGCTAGAACTGTGACTAGCGGGGGTTATCGCTACGAGCAGTACTTC. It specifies CSARTVTSGGYRYEQYF.

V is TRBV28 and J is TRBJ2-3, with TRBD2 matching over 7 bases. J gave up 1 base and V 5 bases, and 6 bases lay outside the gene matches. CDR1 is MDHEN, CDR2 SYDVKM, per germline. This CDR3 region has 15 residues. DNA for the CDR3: TGTGCCAGCAGTCACGGGGGGTTGGGCACAGATACGCAGTATTTT. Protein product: CASSHGGLGTDTQYF.

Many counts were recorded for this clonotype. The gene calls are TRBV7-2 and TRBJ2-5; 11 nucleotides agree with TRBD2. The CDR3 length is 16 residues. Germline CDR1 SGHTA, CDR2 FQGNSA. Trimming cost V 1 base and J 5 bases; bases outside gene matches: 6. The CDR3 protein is CASSLDLAGGQETQYF. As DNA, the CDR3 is TGTGCCAGCAGCTTAGACCTAGCGGGAGGACAGGAGACCCAGTACTTC.

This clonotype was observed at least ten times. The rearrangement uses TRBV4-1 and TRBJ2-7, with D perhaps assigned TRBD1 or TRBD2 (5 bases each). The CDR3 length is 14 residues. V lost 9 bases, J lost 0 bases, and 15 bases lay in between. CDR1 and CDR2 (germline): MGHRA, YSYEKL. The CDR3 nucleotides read TGCGCCAGTGCCGGGACCCTGAGCTCCTACGAGCAGTACTTC. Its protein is CASAGTLSSYEQYF.

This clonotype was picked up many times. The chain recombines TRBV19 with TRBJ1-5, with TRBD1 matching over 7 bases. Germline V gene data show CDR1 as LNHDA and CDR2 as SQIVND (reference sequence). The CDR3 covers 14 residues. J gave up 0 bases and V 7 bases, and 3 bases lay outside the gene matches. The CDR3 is CASKTGASNQPQHF. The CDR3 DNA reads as TGTGCCAGTAAAACAGGGGCTAGCAATCAGCCCCAGCATTTT.

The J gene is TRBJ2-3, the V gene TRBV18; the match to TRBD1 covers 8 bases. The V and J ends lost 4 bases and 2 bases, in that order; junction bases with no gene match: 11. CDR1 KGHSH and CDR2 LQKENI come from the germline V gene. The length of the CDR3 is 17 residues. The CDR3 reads CASSLRTGSFLTDTQYF. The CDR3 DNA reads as TGTGCCAGCTCACTTCGGACAGGGTCCTTCCTCACAGATACGCAGTATTTT.

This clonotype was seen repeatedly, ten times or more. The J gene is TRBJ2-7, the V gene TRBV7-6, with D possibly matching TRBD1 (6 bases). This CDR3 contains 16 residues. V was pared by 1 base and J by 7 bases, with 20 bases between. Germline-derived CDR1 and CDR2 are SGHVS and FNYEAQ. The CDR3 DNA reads TGTGCCAGCAGCTTAGGGGGGCCCGTGACAGTAAATGAGCAGTACTTC. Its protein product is CASSLGGPVTVNEQYF.